A selection of T cell receptor beta chains follows, all from one sample in a study of T cell changes during pregnancy in multiple sclerosis. The method was immunoSEQ multiplex PCR; TCRdb's version includes in-frame clones alone and lacks a portion of them. This table holds some 80,000 clones, around 94% found once. Sequencing was performed on CD4+ T cells from peripheral blood mononuclear cells, taken after pregnancy. The receptors were gathered from a female donor with multiple sclerosis, enrolled in a pregnancy study. CDR3s include the opening cysteine and the closing phenylalanine or tryptophan. The D gene is left open where the match is weak. The listing skips clone size in some rows; elsewhere it reads once, few, many or a size class.

.	TRBJ2-5	.	TRBV11-2	TGTGCCAGCAGCTTCGGGACTCTCCTTTCCGAGACCCAGTACTTC	CASSFGTLLSETQYF
.	TRBJ2-7	.	TRBV7-2	TGTGCCAGCAGCTCACCCCCCTACGAGCAGTACTTC	CASSSPPYEQYF
TRBD2	TRBJ2-7	.	TRBV10-3	TGTGCCATCACCGAGCGGGAGTCAACCTACGAGCAGTACTTC	CAITERESTYEQYF
TRBD2	TRBJ2-3	.	TRBV7-2	TGTGCCAGCAGCCCGCAAGCGGGAGGGCTTATAGATACGCAGTATTTT	CASSPQAGGLIDTQYF
TRBD2	TRBJ2-7	.	TRBV5-1	TGCGCCAGCAGCGGTGGAGCTAGCGGAACCTACGAGCAGTACTTC	CASSGGASGTYEQYF
.	TRBJ2-7	.	TRBV20-1	TGCAGTGCGACCTCGACAGCGCAGTACTTC	CSATSTAQYF
TRBD2	TRBJ2-1	.	TRBV6-5	TGTGCCAGCAGTTACTCGAGCCTAGCGGCGAATGAGCAGTTCTTC	CASSYSSLAANEQFF
.	TRBJ2-7	.	TRBV20-1	TGCAGTCCTCTGGCCAACGAGCAGTACTTC	CSPLANEQYF
TRBD2	TRBJ2-7	.	TRBV7-8	TGTGCCAGCAGCCGAACCGGGACTAGCGGGATATCCTACGAGCAGTACTTC	CASSRTGTSGISYEQYF
TRBD1	TRBJ2-7	.	TRBV19	TGTGCCAGTGCCGGGACAGAGTCTAGTGGGCAGTACTTC	CASAGTESSGQYF
.	TRBJ2-2	.	TRBV11-3	TGTGCCAGCAGCTCCGCGACAGGTTCAACCGGGGAGCTGTTTTTT	CASSSATGSTGELFF
.	TRBJ2-5	.	TRBV5-4	TGTGCCAGCAGCTTGCGCGGGACCACCCATCGAGAGACCCAGTACTTC	CASSLRGTTHRETQYF
.	TRBJ2-3	.	TRBV5-4	TGTGCCAGCAGCTTGGGTAGTTTTACGCAGTATTTT	CASSLGSFTQYF
TRBD2	TRBJ2-3	once	TRBV28	TGTGCCAGCGGCACTAGCGGGTCCACAGATACGCAGTATTTT	CASGTSGSTDTQYF
.	TRBJ1-5	.	TRBV7-2	TGTGCCAGCAGCTTATGGAGGGCTCTAGGCAATCAGCCCCAGCATTTT	CASSLWRALGNQPQHF
TRBD1	TRBJ1-1	.	TRBV2	TGTGCCAGCAGCTCGACAGGGGATACTGAAGCTTTCTTT	CASSSTGDTEAFF
TRBD1	TRBJ2-7	.	TRBV28	TGTGCCAGCAGTTTAGGGACAGGGTTCTCCTACGAGCAGTACTTC	CASSLGTGFSYEQYF
TRBD2	TRBJ2-1	once	TRBV7-9	TGTGCCAGCAGCTCCCCGGGACTAGCGGGAAATGAGCAGTTCTTC	CASSSPGLAGNEQFF
.	TRBJ1-1	.	TRBV5-1	TGCGCCAGCAGCTTGGTTGGGTTGGGGGGGAACACTGAAGCTTTCTTT	CASSLVGLGGNTEAFF
.	TRBJ1-2	.	TRBV2	TGTGCCAGCAGTGACGGGGGGCCTTATTACTATGGCTACACCTTC	CASSDGGPYYYGYTF
.	TRBJ1-1	.	TRBV27	TGTGCCAGCTCCTACGGAGCCCGGACAGCGAACACTGAAGCTTTCTTT	CASSYGARTANTEAFF
.	TRBJ2-3	.	TRBV5-4	TGTGCCAGCAGAGTTGGGCTTGAAACAGATACGCAGTATTTT	CASRVGLETDTQYF
.	TRBJ2-7	.	TRBV27	TGTGCCAGCAGGGGTAGCCTCTCCTACGAGCAGTACTTC	CASRGSLSYEQYF
TRBD1	TRBJ1-5	.	TRBV6-1	TGTGCCAGCAATGGACAGGGCGTACGCAATCAGCCCCAGCATTTT	CASNGQGVRNQPQHF
TRBD2	TRBJ2-5	.	TRBV5-1	TGCGCCAGCAGCTCATCCGGCGGGAGGGTCCAAGAGACCCAGTACTTC	CASSSSGGRVQETQYF
.	TRBJ1-3	.	TRBV30	TGTGCCTGGAGTGCGGGTGTCCTGAGCTCTGGAAACACCATATATTTT	CAWSAGVLSSGNTIYF
.	TRBJ2-1	.	TRBV7-3	TGTGCCAGCAGCCGGACTAAGTTCAATGAGCAGTTCTTC	CASSRTKFNEQFF
.	TRBJ2-1	.	TRBV27	TGTGCCAGCAGGGTTGGAGGATCGAGTGAGCAGTTCTTC	CASRVGGSSEQFF
.	TRBJ1-2	.	TRBV4-2	TGTGCCAGCAGCCCGCGTTCGCGAGGTTTTGGCTACACCTTC	CASSPRSRGFGYTF
TRBD1	TRBJ2-5	once	TRBV7-9	TGTGCCAGCAGCGCAAGGGGGCCGGAGACCCAGTACTTC	CASSARGPETQYF
.	TRBJ1-1	.	TRBV15	TGTGCCACCAGCAGAGACAGGCCCCGGAACACTGAAGCTTTCTTT	CATSRDRPRNTEAFF
TRBD1	TRBJ2-1	once	TRBV19	TGTGCCAGTAGTGGTGTACAGGGGGCGCGGAGTATTGAGCAGTTCTTC	CASSGVQGARSIEQFF
TRBD1	TRBJ1-5	.	TRBV19	TGTGCCAGTAGTATGGGATGGGCCACAGGGGTGCATCAGCCCCAGCATTTT	CASSMGWATGVHQPQHF
TRBD1	TRBJ2-7	.	TRBV10-3	TGTGCCATCAGTGTATCCGGGACAGCCTCCTACGAGCAGTACTTC	CAISVSGTASYEQYF
.	TRBJ2-7	few	TRBV6-5	TGTGCCAGCAGTTACGGTGGCGGCACCTACGAGCAGTACTTC	CASSYGGGTYEQYF
.	TRBJ2-1	.	TRBV19	TGTGCCAGTAGGAGGGCTCCTACGATCTACAATGAGCAGTTCTTC	CASRRAPTIYNEQFF
TRBD2	TRBJ2-3	.	TRBV6-1	TGTGCCAGCGCCCTAGCGGGAGGGAGCACAGATACGCAGTATTTT	CASALAGGSTDTQYF
.	TRBJ1-1	few	TRBV30	TGTGCCTGCCAAAGGCCGGGGTCGGCTGAAGCTTTCTTT	CACQRPGSAEAFF
TRBD1	TRBJ2-2	.	TRBV28	TGTGCCAGCAGCCCGACGGGACAGTGGGGCGGGGAGCTGTTTTTT	CASSPTGQWGGELFF
.	TRBJ1-5	once	TRBV15	TGTGCCACCAGCACCAGGACAGCGGGAGTGGGGAATCAGCCCCAGCATTTT	CATSTRTAGVGNQPQHF
.	TRBJ1-3	.	TRBV5-6	TGTGCCAGCAGCTTGGGCTCGTGGCAGGGACATGGAAACACCATATATTTT	CASSLGSWQGHGNTIYF
TRBD2	TRBJ2-1	.	TRBV7-9	TGTGCCAGCAGCTCGACCGGGACTAGCGGGAGACGAGGGTACAATGAGCAGTTCTTC	CASSSTGTSGRRGYNEQFF
.	TRBJ1-5	.	TRBV28	TGTGCCAGCAGGAGCGGGCCCTGGGGAGGCAATCAGCCCCAGCATTTT	CASRSGPWGGNQPQHF
.	TRBJ2-1	.	TRBV4-3	TGCGCCAGCAGCCAAGGTGGGGGGAGCTCCTACAATGAGCAGTTCTTC	CASSQGGGSSYNEQFF
.	TRBJ1-4	.	TRBV27	TGTGCCAGCAGTCGTGGAGGTGTTGGAAAACTGTTTTTT	CASSRGGVGKLFF
.	TRBJ2-1	.	TRBV5-1	TGCGCCAGCAGCTCTTATCCCGCCAGTCCAGTCAATCGACTCTATGAGCAGTTCTTC	CASSSYPASPVNRLYEQFF
TRBD1	TRBJ2-7	.	TRBV29-1	TGCAGCGTCGCCGGACAGGGTTTAGCCGAGCAGTACTTC	CSVAGQGLAEQYF
.	TRBJ2-2	.	TRBV9	TGTGCCAGCAGGCAAGTTGCAACAAACGGGGAGCTGTTTTTT	CASRQVATNGELFF
.	TRBJ2-1	.	TRBV5-1	TGCGCCAGCAGCCGTTCTTTCGGGAGAGGCGATGAGCAGTTCTTC	CASSRSFGRGDEQFF
.	TRBJ2-2	.	TRBV19	TGTGCCAGTAAACTATGGCACAACACCGGGGAGCTGTTTTTT	CASKLWHNTGELFF
.	TRBJ2-7	.	TRBV7-8	TGTGCCAGCAGCTGGAGGGACGAGCAGTACTTC	CASSWRDEQYF
.	TRBJ1-3	.	TRBV7-2	TGTGCCAGCAGCCCCCGACGGGGATCTGGAAACACCATATATTTT	CASSPRRGSGNTIYF
TRBD1	TRBJ2-2	.	TRBV7-6	TGTGCCAGCAGCTTAGGGGGACAGCCAGGCGGGGAGCTGTTTTTT	CASSLGGQPGGELFF
TRBD1	TRBJ2-7	.	TRBV27	TGTGCCAGCAGTCCCATGCTCCTGCCGGGACAGGCCTACGAGCAGTACTTC	CASSPMLLPGQAYEQYF
TRBD1	TRBJ1-4	.	TRBV4-2	TGTGCCAGCAGCCTACAGGGGGCTGCTAATGAAAAACTGTTTTTT	CASSLQGAANEKLFF